This TCR beta chain appears in the sequencing data of a study of T cells in Graves' hyperthyroidism and ophthalmopathy (dated by TCRdb to about 2019). Regarding the research as a whole: Peripheral blood samples were taken at the time of initial diagnosis, prior to any treatment. TCR V-J signatures able to tell the groups apart were searched for in a discovery cohort of 95 or so patients, of whom approximately 40 had Graves' ophthalmopathy and 57 had stable Graves' hyperthyroidism. An independent validation cohort of under 20 hyperthyroidism patients and approximately 17 patients who later progressed to ophthalmopathy tested prospective prediction of ophthalmopathy. For training and testing, the 100 or so patients in the discovery cohort were randomly divided in a 7:3 ratio. Thyroid tissue and blood T-cell repertoires from about six Graves' hyperthyroidism patients were also compared in the study. Once sampling was done, hyperthyroidism patients were given methimazole at a starting dose of 30 mg daily, whereas ophthalmopathy patients were given high-dose intravenous methylprednisolone. The paper reports TCR Vbeta CDR3 sequencing of more than 120 peripheral blood samples: 43 ophthalmopathy, fewer than 85 hyperthyroidism and around 17 progressor patients.

Ten or more counts support this clonotype. The clone's antigen remains unknown. No per-base quality is available; no much larger clone lies one base away. Overall study outcomes, separate from this receptor: No statistical method was used to set the sample size in advance, and investigators knew the group allocation. Most expanded thyroid clonotypes (frequency above 0.001) were also detected in blood, suggesting blood repertoires may reflect thyroid immune responses. A 13 V-J signature model separated ophthalmopathy from stable hyperthyroidism, with 87.88% sensitivity and 81% to 83% specificity in cross-validation and 80%/75% in testing. During validation, the model predicted progression to ophthalmopathy a median of about 6.5 months ahead of onset, with 60% to 71% sensitivity and under 85% specificity.

Graves' hyperthyroidism was defined as stable when no progression to ophthalmopathy occurred over 18 months of follow-up. Hyperthyroidism patients were newly diagnosed, with disease duration under 2 months, and aged 18 to 65 years. Exclusion was applied to patients with uncontrolled infections, other autoimmune diseases, pregnancy or lactation. Diagnoses were established on the basis of clinical symptoms, serum thyroxine and TRAb, thyroid ultrasound, and orbital computed tomography. Ficoll-Paque density gradient centrifugation was used to isolate PBMCs from around 9.1 ml of fresh peripheral blood. Total RNA was extracted using Trizol reagent, and RNA quality was assessed on an Agilent 2100 Bioanalyzer. Deletion took 1 base off V and 0 bases off J, with a span of 9 bases between the germline ends. From the germline V gene (reference sequence), CDR1 is DFQATT and CDR2 is SNEGSKA. The CDR3 holds 14 amino acids from the cysteine to the phenylalanine. Only the CDR3 region is kept as DNA, spanning 42 bases read in frame from base 1.

The TCR beta CDR3 regions were amplified from the RNA transcripts. A first-round RT-PCR of the TCR CDR3 used the HTBI primer set with the Qiagen OneStep RT-PCR kit. The libraries were constructed in a second round of multiplex PCR and then size-selected and purified. Paired-end sequencing of the libraries was performed with 100 bp reads on an Illumina HiSeq2000. The paper's data handling went like this. Raw data were processed with SOAPnuke, discarding reads with adapters, uncalled bases, mean Phred below 15, or no exact constant-primer or identifier match. COPE v1.2.5 was used to merge high-quality paired reads, and clonotypes were defined as unique nucleotide sequences. MiTCR v1.1 was used to align clonotypes to the IMGT TRBV, TRBD and TRBJ reference segments. Only V-J combinations with frequency above 0.0001, covering 99% to 99.2% of repertoires, were analysed. The TCS score was defined as F50 (clonal expansion) divided by E x V (chaos), with BLOSUM62-based TCRdist calculated between CDR3 peptides within each V-J. Welch's t-statistics and random forest reduced several hundred V-J features to fewer than 15, which were used in a naive Bayes classifier (R e1071). In TCRdb, the public reads were trimmed at Q25 with fastp and aligned with MiXCR, with productive beta chains retained. Each record represents a unique CDR3 protein, reported with the most common genes and DNA among its rows. The authors' filters were not applied to this entry. Counted in this sample were about 400,000 distinct CDR3 sequences; more than 12% of them appeared once. The ten largest clones capture approximately 32% of the sample.

The rearranged chain carries TRBV20-1 and TRBJ1-1; too little of a D gene remains to name it. Input material: blood. The receptor was derived from a woman between 25 and 40 years old with Graves' hyperthyroidism. This receptor carries the CDR3 CSARAGGMNTEAFF. The nucleotides are TGCAGTGCTAGAGCCGGCGGAATGAACACTGAAGCTTTCTTT.